This entry concerns a single TCR beta chain. This entry is derived from a study of blood T cell repertoires in COVID-19. Residents of 20 to 25 US areas, aged about 18 to 95 years, made up the participants. Either two negative PCRs, clearance, or symptom resolution qualified Cohort 3 donors as recovered. In the original analysis: Cell counts per sample came from amplifying reference gene primers. Libraries were prepared by immunoSEQ multiplex PCR; TCRdb keeps only in-frame clonotypes and omits some of them. The V and J calls and the clone size are those of that table, but D and trimming were determined from the DNA. The sample contains about 480,000 clones, less than 90% of which appear only once. V gave up 0 bases and J gave up 4 bases, with 10 bases separating them. CDR3 length: 15 residues. Germline V CDR1 and CDR2: SGHAT, FQNNGV.

The origin of this receptor is a woman in her sixties or seventies who had recovered from COVID-19. Sequenced: PBMCs or T cells enriched from blood (not recorded which). The J gene is TRBJ2-1, the V gene TRBV11-2, with a tentative D call TRBD2 (5 bases). CDR3 nucleotide sequence: TGTGCCAGCAGCTTAGAAGCGGACGTATACAATGAGCAGTTCTTC. It codes for CASSLEADVYNEQFF.